Listed here are 29 T cell receptor beta chains from one sample, sequenced in a study of cytomegalovirus exposure and HLA in healthy donors (dated by TCRdb to about 2017). Library prep was done by the immunoSEQ multiplex PCR assay. The multiplex PCR relied on a mix of 60 forward primers for TCR Vbeta segments and 13 reverse primers for TCR Jbeta segments. Sourced from immuneACCESS, this table was stored by TCRdb with only in-frame sequences that have V and J called. A share of the clones is absent; for the studies checked, an unresolved V gene accounts for under half, and the remainder has no known explanation. The sample has 79,000 or so clones on record, around 70% of them singletons. The ten largest clones add up to roughly 15% of the sample. Sequencing was performed on PBMCs. All receptors come from a woman between 40 and 55 years old in good health and CMV-seropositive.

This chain links TRBV4-1 with TRBJ2-6, with D perhaps matching TRBD1 (6 bases). Germline loops: CDR1 MGHRA, CDR2 YSYEKL. Trimming left V 0 bases short and J 0 bases short, with 12 bases between. The CDR3 has 18 amino acids. The DNA for the CDR3 is TGCGCCAGCAGCCAAGATGCAGGGGCGACCTCTGGGGCCAACGTCCTGACTTTC. Protein sequence: CASSQDAGATSGANVLTF.

The V and J genes are TRBV28 and TRBJ2-7, with unresolved D. The CDR3 covers 18 residues. Germline V gene sequence: CDR1 MDHEN, CDR2 SYDVKM. V shed 4 bases and J shed 0 bases, with 22 bases lying between them. CDR3 sequence reads: CASSSPSRSQDISYEQYF. For the CDR3, the DNA is TGTGCCAGCAGTTCCCCATCGAGGAGCCAAGATATCTCCTACGAGCAGTACTTC.

This clone has more than one count but fewer than ten. The rearrangement links TRBV9 to TRBJ2-1; D gene ambiguous. Germline CDR1 and CDR2: SGDLS and YYNGEE. The CDR3 spans 14 residues. V dropped 0 bases and J dropped 4 bases, with 8 bases sitting between them. CDR3 in DNA: TGTGCCAGCAGCGTAGTTGACTCGTACAATGAGCAGTTCTTC. Amino acid sequence: CASSVVDSYNEQFF.

This clone turned up a few times. The genes are TRBV5-1 and TRBJ2-1; D uncertain. The V gene's germline CDR1 is SGHRS and CDR2 YFSETQ. The germline V and J ends were trimmed by 3 bases and 3 bases, with 10 bases remaining between them. CDR3 size: 14 residues. The CDR3 spells CASSWLSLYNEQFF. The DNA for the CDR3 is TGCGCCAGCAGCTGGTTGTCACTCTACAATGAGCAGTTCTTC.

This clone was counted a single time. This chain uses TRBV4-1 with TRBJ2-2, with 9 bases aligning to TRBD1. Germline CDR1 reads MGHRA; CDR2 reads YSYEKL. This CDR3 spans 16 amino acids. After removal of 3 bases from V and 3 bases from J, the junction contained 5 bases not matched to a gene. The CDR3 region has the DNA TGCGCCAGCAGCCACGGACAGGGGAAAGACACCGGGGAGCTGTTTTTT. Translated, it gives CASSHGQGKDTGELFF.

Points on this clone: The junction shows a germline mismatch at one end, possibly a read error. V gene TRBV2 combines with J gene TRBJ2-4, with 16 bases identical to TRBD2. The CDR3 loop spans 15 amino acids. CDR1 is SNHLY and CDR2 is FYNNEI in the germline V gene. Written as DNA, the CDR3 is TGTGCCAGCAGCGGCGAACAGACGGGACTAGCGGGAGGGCGTTTC. This codes for CASSGEQTGLAGGRF.

This clone showed up just a few times. V usage is TRBV11-2 and J usage is TRBJ2-3, with 7 bases aligning to TRBD2. The junction had 0 bases not matched to a gene; V was cut back by 2 bases and J by 1 base. This CDR3 has 14 residues. Germline assignment: CDR1 SGHAT and CDR2 FQNNGV. The CDR3 DNA is TGTGCCAGCAGCTTACTAGCGGGCACAGATACGCAGTATTTT. It encodes CASSLLAGTDTQYF.

In its sample, this clone was seen a few times. The chain couples TRBV6-6 to TRBJ1-5; 10 bases are shared with TRBD1. V lost 7 bases, J lost 5 bases, and 8 bases stayed unmatched. Germline CDR1 and CDR2: MNHNY and SVGAGI (reference sequence). The length of the CDR3 is 15 residues. The CDR3 DNA follows: TGTGCCAGCAAAAGGGGGGGACAGGGGTATCAGCCCCAGCATTTT. It yields the protein CASKRGGQGYQPQHF.

The V and J genes are TRBV28 and TRBJ1-1; 11 positions agree with TRBD1. Per germline, CDR1 MDHEN and CDR2 SYDVKM. Trimming took 4 bases from V and 4 from J; bases not matched to a gene: 8. The CDR3 sequence is 16 residues long. The CDR3, as DNA: TGTGCCAGCAGTTCAACCGGACAGGGGGCAGGCACTGAAGCTTTCTTT. Translating it yields CASSSTGQGAGTEAFF.

The chain joins TRBV6-5 to TRBJ1-2, with D hard to call. Germline loops: CDR1 MNHEY, CDR2 SVGAGI. This CDR3 comprises 12 residues. V was clipped by 2 bases and J by 8 bases, with 9 bases between them. CDR3 amino acids: CASSYDNYGYTF. The CDR3 coding sequence is TGTGCCAGCAGTTACGACAATTACGGCTACACCTTC.

The V and J genes are TRBV5-1 and TRBJ2-1, with 8 bases identical to TRBD1. From germline, CDR1 is SGHRS and CDR2 YFSETQ. The CDR3 is made up of 14 amino acids. V lost 0 bases to trimming and J lost 8 bases; unmatched junction nucleotides: 4. CDR3 bases: TGCGCCAGCAGCTTGGGACAGGGGTGGCATGAGCAGTTCTTC. Its translation: CASSLGQGWHEQFF.

This rearrangement joins TRBV30 to TRBJ1-2, with D unclear. Per germline, CDR1 GTSNPN and CDR2 SVGIG (reference sequence). There are 13 residues in the CDR3. Trimming pared 0 bases from V and 5 bases from J, leaving 10 bases between. CDR3 DNA sequence: TGTGCCTGGAGTGTTAGCAGAGGTTATGGCTACACCTTC. Protein sequence: CAWSVSRGYGYTF.

On this clone itself: As the CDR3 is not closed by the conserved phenylalanine or tryptophan, this likely results from a read error. The limits of the CDR3 on the DNA are not certain, so only TCRdb's listed CDR3 is given. The CDR3 spells CAWSVEPLYGYTV. This sequence joins TRBV30 and TRBJ1-2; the table calls TRBD1, which could not be checked here. The germline V gene encodes CDR1 GTSNPN and CDR2 SVGIG (reference sequence). The CDR3 sequence runs 13 residues, both termini included.

The gene calls are TRBV29-1 and TRBJ1-1, with no clear D. V gave up 7 bases and J gave up 3 bases, with 9 bases separating them. CDR1 is SQVTM and CDR2 is ANQGSEA in the germline V gene. The CDR3 spans 11 residues. In DNA, the CDR3 is TGCAGCGGGCTCAGTTACACTGAAGCTTTCTTT. Its translation is CSGLSYTEAFF. The full variable domain, in which reference TRBV29-1 and TRBJ1-1 provide the parts outside the CDR3, is SAVISQKPSRDICQRGTSLTIQCQVDSQVTMMFWYRQQPGQSLTLIATANQGSEATYESGFVIDKFPISRPNLTFSTLTVSNMSPEDSSIYLCSGLSYTEAFFGQGTRLTVV.

This chain uses TRBV4-3 with TRBJ1-5; possibly TRBD1 for D (5 bases). Trimming pared 0 bases from V and 4 bases from J, leaving 13 bases between. Per the germline V gene, CDR1 is LGHNA and CDR2 is YSLEER. The CDR3 totals 16 residues. The CDR3 nucleotides read TGCGCCAGCAGCCAAGATTGGGATGGGGGGAATCAGCCCCAGCATTTT. Translating it yields CASSQDWDGGNQPQHF.

This chain connects TRBV10-3 to TRBJ2-7; the match to TRBD2 covers 9 bases. Germline CDR1 is ENHRY and CDR2 is SYGVKD. The CDR3 loop spans 14 amino acids. Trimming at V came to 10 bases and at J to 6 bases, leaving 13 bases not matched to a gene. CDR3 DNA: TGTGCCACCGCTTTAGCGGGAGTAGAGGGCGAGCAGTACTTC. It translates to CATALAGVEGEQYF.

This chain joins TRBV5-6 and TRBJ1-1, with 11 bases fitting TRBD1. Germline lookup yields CDR1 SGHDT and CDR2 YYEEEE. The V gene end was trimmed by 4 bases and the J gene end by 2 bases; junction bases not matched to a gene: 7. This CDR3 has 16 residues. The CDR3 DNA reads TGTGCCAGCAGCAAGGGACAGGGGGTAAGAAACACTGAAGCTTTCTTT. Its translation: CASSKGQGVRNTEAFF. The whole variable domain, remainder taken from reference TRBV5-6 and TRBJ1-1, is DAGVTQSPTHLIKTRGQQVTLRCSPKSGHDTVSWYQQALGQGPQFIFQYYEEEERQRGNFPDRFSGHQFPNYSSELNVNALLLGDSALYLCASSKGQGVRNTEAFFGQGTRLTVV.

The chain recombines TRBV9 with TRBJ1-1, with D possibly TRBD1 on 6 matching bases. V was cut by 10 bases and J by 4 bases, with 17 bases left in between. The CDR3 length is 13 residues. Germline V gene data show CDR1 as SGDLS and CDR2 as YYNGEE. The CDR3 sequence is CAHKVGRGTEAFF. The DNA for the CDR3 is TGTGCCCATAAGGTGGGCAGGGGCACTGAAGCTTTCTTT.

This clone has more than one count but fewer than ten. V usage is TRBV13 and J usage is TRBJ2-2, with 7 bases matching TRBD1. CDR1 is PRHDT, CDR2 FYEKMQ, per germline (reference sequence). The CDR3 consists of 14 residues. Trimming removed 5 bases from V and 4 bases from J; junction bases left unmatched: 4. The CDR3 loop reads CASSRQGGTGELFF. Here the CDR3 DNA reads TGTGCCAGCAGCCGACAGGGCGGCACCGGGGAGCTGTTTTTT.

The chain recombines TRBV9 with TRBJ1-2, with D unclear. In germline, CDR1 is SGDLS, CDR2 YYNGEE. The CDR3 covers 15 residues. Trimming removed 0 bases from V and 0 bases from J, with 9 bases in between. The CDR3 DNA follows: TGTGCCAGCAGCGTAGAGGCGGCTGCTAACTATGGCTACACCTTC. Translation: CASSVEAAANYGYTF. Looking up the rest from reference TRBV9 and TRBJ1-2 gives the full variable domain: DSGVTQTPKHLITATGQRVTLRCSPRSGDLSVYWYQQSLDQGLQFLIQYYNGEERAKGNILERFSAQQFPDLHSELNLSSLELGDSALYFCASSVEAAANYGYTFGSGTRLTVV.

This clone was seen a handful of times. V and J are TRBV4-2 and TRBJ2-1; 11 bases map to TRBD2. J gave up 4 bases and V 6 bases, and 2 bases lay outside the gene matches. The CDR3 length is 14 residues. Germline assignment: CDR1 LGHNA and CDR2 YNFKEQ. DNA of the CDR3: TGTGCCAGCAGACTAGCGGGGGAATACAATGAGCAGTTCTTC. Protein: CASRLAGEYNEQFF.

The chain joins TRBV30 to TRBJ2-3, with D maybe TRBD2 (7 bases). Trimming removed 3 bases from V and 2 bases from J, with 15 bases in between. Germline CDR1 GTSNPN, CDR2 SVGIG (reference sequence). The CDR3 spans 15 residues. The CDR3 protein is CAWRWEGHNTDTQYF. DNA of the CDR3: TGTGCCTGGAGATGGGAGGGACACAACACAGATACGCAGTATTTT.

The CDR3 loop is CASTPGTSGSEETQYF. In nucleotides, the CDR3 is TGTGCCAGCACGCCGGGGACTAGCGGGAGTGAGGAGACCCAGTACTTC. J is TRBJ2-5 and V is TRBV5-4, with 14 bases lining up with TRBD2. CDR3 length equals 16 residues. V gave up 6 bases and J gave up 5 bases; unmatched junction bases: 9. The germline CDR1 and CDR2 sequences are SGHNT and YYREEE (reference sequence).

The chain recombines TRBV30 with TRBJ1-4; the D is unclear. This CDR3 has 15 amino acids. Germline V gene sequence: CDR1 GTSNPN, CDR2 SVGIG (reference sequence). Trimming shortened V by 0 bases and J by 5 bases, and 13 bases separated the two germline ends. CDR3 loop: CAWSVLGQENEKLFF. CDR3 in DNA: TGTGCCTGGAGTGTACTTGGGCAGGAAAATGAAAAACTGTTTTTT.

This clone has only a few counts. The V and J genes are TRBV11-2 and TRBJ1-5, with D perhaps TRBD1 (6 bases). The germline V and J ends were trimmed by 2 bases and 5 bases, with 13 bases remaining between them. Germline V lookup: CDR1 SGHAT, CDR2 FQNNGV. This CDR3 contains 15 residues. For the CDR3, the DNA is TGTGCCAGCAGCTTAACAGGGAAGTTTGATCAGCCCCAGCATTTT. Protein sequence: CASSLTGKFDQPQHF.

This clone was observed a few times. This chain joins TRBV6-1 and TRBJ1-1; D possibly corresponds to TRBD1 (5 bases). Germline assignment: CDR1 MNHNS and CDR2 SASEGT. This CDR3 comprises 13 residues. Trimming stripped 7 bases from V and 6 bases from J, with 15 bases between. The CDR3 sequence is CASIHQGHAEAFF. CDR3 nucleotides: TGTGCCAGCATTCACCAGGGTCACGCTGAAGCTTTCTTT.

The chain joins TRBV6-5 to TRBJ2-1; TRBD1 aligns across 9 bases. Trimming cost V 4 bases and J 14 bases; bases outside gene matches: 6. CDR1 is MNHEY, CDR2 SVGAGI, per germline. CDR3 length: 12 residues. The DNA for the CDR3 is TGTGCCAGCAGTTCGACCAGGACAGGGGAGTTCTTC. Protein sequence: CASSSTRTGEFF.

V gene TRBV7-2 combines with J gene TRBJ2-1, with a weak D call TRBD1 (5 bases). The CDR3 has 14 amino acids. Germline CDR1 is SGHTA and CDR2 is FQGNSA. Trimming removed 3 bases from V and 5 bases from J, with 11 bases in between. The CDR3 region is CASSFSTGHNEQFF. The CDR3 nucleotides are TGTGCCAGCAGCTTCTCCACAGGCCACAATGAGCAGTTCTTC.

The V and J genes are TRBV2 and TRBJ1-2; D remains ambiguous. The CDR3 has 14 amino acids. CDR1 SNHLY and CDR2 FYNNEI come from the germline V gene. The V end was cut by 4 bases, the J end by 3 bases, with 12 bases between. The CDR3 nucleotides are TGTGCCAGCAGTGTACGCGGTTTGGACTATGGCTACACCTTC. Protein sequence: CASSVRGLDYGYTF.